The T cell receptor beta chain under discussion was sequenced for a study of tumor-infiltrating lymphocytes in primary liver carcinoma. Study findings and constraints: Tumor-adjacent and tumor-blood pairs showed less overlap than tumor region pairs.

A constant-region primer primed TCR beta cDNA synthesis from 450 to 550 ng of total RNA. Investigators got TCR beta libraries out of three nested multiplex PCR rounds, done with slightly modified ARM-PCR. TRBV1-TRBV30 forward primers paired with a C-beta reverse primer were used in the first two PCR rounds, which ran roughly 9 cycles each. MiXCR was run by TCRdb on the multiplex PCR reads, yielding one entry per CDR3 protein. The sample gives 24,000 or so distinct CDR3 sequences, roughly three quarters of which show up once; under 35% is in the top ten. This CDR3 has 18 residues. Looked up from germline, CDR1 is MGHRA and CDR2 is YSYEKL. The study co-extracted DNA and RNA from about 21-30 mg of unsorted bulk tissue. Comment on this clonotype: The target antigen is unknown. Because it lacks the conserved phenylalanine or tryptophan at the end, this CDR3 is likely a read error.

The chain employs TRBV4-1 and TRBJ2-1; D gene uncertain. The sample consisted of liver tumor tissue from sampling region 5. Indicated subset: tumor region T5, tumor centre. This TCR was sampled from a woman in her thirties with primary liver carcinoma and hepatitis B virus infection. As DNA, the CDR3 is TGCGCCAGCAGCCAAGAATGGGTCCCCCAGATCTCCAACAATGAGCAGTTCCTC. Amino acids: CASSQEWVPQISNNEQFL.